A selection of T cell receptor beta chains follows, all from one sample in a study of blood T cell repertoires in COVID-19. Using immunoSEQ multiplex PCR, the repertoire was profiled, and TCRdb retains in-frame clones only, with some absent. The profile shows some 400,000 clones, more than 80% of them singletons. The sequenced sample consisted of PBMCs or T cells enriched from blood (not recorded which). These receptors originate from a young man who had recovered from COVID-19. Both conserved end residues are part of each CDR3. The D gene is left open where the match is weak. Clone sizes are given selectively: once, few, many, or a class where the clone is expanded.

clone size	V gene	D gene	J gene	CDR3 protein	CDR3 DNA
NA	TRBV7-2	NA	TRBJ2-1	CASSLDGGGYEQFF	TGTGCCAGCAGCTTAGATGGGGGAGGCTATGAGCAGTTCTTC
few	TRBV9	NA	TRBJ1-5	CASSVAGSNQPQHF	TGTGCCAGCAGCGTAGCGGGAAGCAATCAGCCCCAGCATTTT
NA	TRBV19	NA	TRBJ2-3	CASRREAPDTQYF	TGTGCCAGCAGAAGGGAGGCCCCAGATACGCAGTATTTT
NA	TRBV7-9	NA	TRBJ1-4	CASTPTGGEKLFF	TGTGCCAGCACCCCGACGGGCGGGGAAAAACTGTTTTTT
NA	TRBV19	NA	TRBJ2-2	CASSNRGSTGELFF	TGTGCCAGTAGTAATAGGGGTAGCACCGGGGAGCTGTTTTTT
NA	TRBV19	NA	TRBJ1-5	CASSISLRGLMRSNQPQHF	TGTGCCAGTAGTATATCATTAAGAGGGCTAATGCGGAGCAATCAGCCCCAGCATTTT
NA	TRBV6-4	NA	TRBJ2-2	CASRGLAGELFF	TGTGCCAGCAGGGGGCTTGCCGGGGAGCTGTTTTTT
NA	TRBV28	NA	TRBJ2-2	CASSFELDTGELFF	TGTGCCAGCAGTTTTGAACTAGACACCGGGGAGCTGTTTTTT
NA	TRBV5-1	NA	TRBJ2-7	CASSWDSSAPQNF	TGCGCCAGCTCCTGGGACTCCTCGGCCCCACAGAATTTC
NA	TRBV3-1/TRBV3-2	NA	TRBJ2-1	CASSPDGGGQFF	TGTGCCAGCAGCCCGGATGGGGGCGGACAGTTCTTC
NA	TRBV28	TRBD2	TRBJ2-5	CASSFGASGRILYEETQYF	TGTGCCAGCAGTTTCGGGGCTAGCGGGAGAATACTTTATGAAGAGACCCAGTACTTC
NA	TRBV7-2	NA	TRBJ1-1	CATRAGNTEAFF	TGTGCAACCAGGGCCGGGAACACTGAAGCTTTCTTT
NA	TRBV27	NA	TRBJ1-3	CASSLSPPQVSGNTIYF	TGTGCCAGCAGTTTATCGCCACCTCAGGTCTCTGGAAACACCATATATTTT
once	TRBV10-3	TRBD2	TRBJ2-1	CAISDVVAGGPYEQFF	TGTGCCATCAGTGATGTGGTAGCGGGAGGGCCGTATGAGCAGTTCTTC
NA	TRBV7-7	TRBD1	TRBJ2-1	CASSPGTGYNEWQFF	TGTGCCAGCAGCCCTGGGACAGGCTACAATGAGTGGCAGTTCTTC
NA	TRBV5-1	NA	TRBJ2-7	CASSLDREIEF	TGCGCCAGCAGCTTGGACAGGGAAATCGAATTC
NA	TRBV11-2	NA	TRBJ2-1	CASSLEGVTYNEQFF	TGTGCCAGCAGCTTAGAAGGGGTTACGTACAATGAGCAGTTCTTC
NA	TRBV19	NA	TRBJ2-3	CASSRTAADTQYF	TGTGCCAGTAGTCGAACAGCCGCAGATACGCAGTATTTT
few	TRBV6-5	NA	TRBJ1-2	CASTPGGSYGYTF	TGTGCCAGCACCCCGGGGGGCAGCTATGGCTACACCTTC
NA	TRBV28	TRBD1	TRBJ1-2	CASVPGTAYGYTF	TGTGCCAGCGTACCAGGGACAGCCTATGGCTACACCTTC
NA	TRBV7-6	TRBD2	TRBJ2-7	CASSSTSGRADEQYF	TGTGCCAGCAGCTCCACTAGCGGGAGGGCCGACGAGCAGTACTTC
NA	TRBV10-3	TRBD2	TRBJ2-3	CAISESYIAGGSTDTQYF	TGTGCCATCAGTGAGAGTTATATAGCGGGAGGGAGCACAGATACGCAGTATTTT
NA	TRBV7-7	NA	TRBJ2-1	CASSLGLTLNYNEQFF	TGTGCTAGCAGTTTGGGACTCACACTAAATTACAATGAGCAGTTCTTC
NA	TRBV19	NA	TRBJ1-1	CASSILDSLTNTEAFF	TGTGCCAGTAGTATACTGGACAGCTTGACGAACACTGAAGCTTTCTTT
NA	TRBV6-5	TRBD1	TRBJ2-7	CASSPGGSYEQYF	TGTGCCAGCAGTCCAGGGGGCTCCTACGAGCAGTACTTC
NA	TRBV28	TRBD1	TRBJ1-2	CASRSSTGGNYGYTF	TGTGCCAGCAGATCCTCAACAGGGGGGAACTATGGCTACACCTTC
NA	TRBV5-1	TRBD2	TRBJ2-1	CASRGTSGSNEQFF	TGCGCCAGCAGGGGGACTAGCGGGAGTAATGAGCAGTTCTTC
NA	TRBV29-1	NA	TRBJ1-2	CSAQDIYGYTF	TGCAGCGCCCAAGACATCTATGGCTACACCTTC
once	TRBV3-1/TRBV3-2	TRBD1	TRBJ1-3	CASSQTGGAGNTIYF	TGTGCCAGCAGCCAAACAGGGGGCGCGGGAAACACCATATATTTT
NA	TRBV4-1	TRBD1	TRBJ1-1	CASSPDRDTEAFF	TGCGCCAGCAGCCCGGACAGGGATACTGAAGCTTTCTTT
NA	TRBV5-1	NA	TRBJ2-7	CASSPDKVVIYEQYF	TGCGCCAGCAGCCCCGACAAGGTAGTAATCTACGAGCAGTACTTC
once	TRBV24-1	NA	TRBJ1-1	CATSDYRNTEAFF	TGTGCCACCAGTGATTATCGGAACACTGAAGCTTTCTTT
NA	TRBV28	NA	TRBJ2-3	CASRGGQVRTDTQYF	TGTGCCAGCAGGGGGGGTCAGGTTCGCACAGATACGCAGTATTTT
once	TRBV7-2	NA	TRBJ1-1	CASSLEAGGTEAFF	TGTGCCAGCAGCTTAGAAGCGGGGGGAACTGAAGCTTTCTTT
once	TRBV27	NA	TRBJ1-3	CASSLSWASGNTIYF	TGTGCCAGCAGTTTATCCTGGGCCTCTGGAAACACCATATATTTT
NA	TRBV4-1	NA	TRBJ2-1	CASSHPRNRDHNEQFF	TGCGCCAGCAGCCATCCCCGGAACAGGGACCACAATGAGCAGTTCTTC
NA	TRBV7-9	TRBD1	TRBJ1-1	CASSGQGSPEAFF	TGTGCCAGCAGCGGACAGGGTTCGCCTGAAGCTTTCTTT
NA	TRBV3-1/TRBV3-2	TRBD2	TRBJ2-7	CASTPTSGRKEQYF	TGTGCCAGCACCCCGACTAGCGGGAGAAAGGAGCAGTACTTC
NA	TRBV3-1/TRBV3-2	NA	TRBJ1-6	CASSFFRSGESPLHF	TGTGCCAGCAGCTTCTTCCGGTCAGGGGAATCACCCCTCCACTTT
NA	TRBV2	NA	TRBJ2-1	CASRQSGEQFF	TGTGCCAGCAGGCAGTCGGGTGAGCAGTTCTTC
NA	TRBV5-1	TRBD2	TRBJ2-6	CASSELSGSSGANVLTF	TGCGCCAGCAGCGAACTTAGCGGGAGCTCTGGGGCCAACGTCCTGACTTTC